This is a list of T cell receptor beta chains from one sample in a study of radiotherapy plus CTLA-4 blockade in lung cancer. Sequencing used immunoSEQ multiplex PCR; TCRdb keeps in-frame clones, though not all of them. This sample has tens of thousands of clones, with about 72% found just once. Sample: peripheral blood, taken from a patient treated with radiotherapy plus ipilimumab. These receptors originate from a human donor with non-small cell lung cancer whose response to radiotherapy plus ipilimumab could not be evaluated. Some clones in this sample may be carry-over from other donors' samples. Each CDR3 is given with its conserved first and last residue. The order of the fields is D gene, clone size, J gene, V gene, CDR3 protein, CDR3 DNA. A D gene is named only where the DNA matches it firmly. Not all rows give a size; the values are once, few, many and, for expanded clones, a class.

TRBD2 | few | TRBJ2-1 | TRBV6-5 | CASTSGGVYNEQFF | TGTGCCAGCACTAGCGGGGGGGTATACAATGAGCAGTTCTTC
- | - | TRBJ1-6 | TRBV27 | CASSPWDGSSYNSPLHF | TGTGCCAGCAGTCCGTGGGACGGGAGCTCCTATAATTCACCCCTCCACTTT
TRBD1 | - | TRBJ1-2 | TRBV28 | CASSLGDRGYGYTF | TGTGCCAGCAGTTTAGGGGACAGGGGATATGGCTACACCTTC
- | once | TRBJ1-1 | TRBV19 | CASSIVQPRVEAFF | TGTGCCAGTAGTATAGTGCAGCCTCGGGTTGAAGCTTTCTTT
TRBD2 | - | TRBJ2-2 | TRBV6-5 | CGSGGLNTGELFF | TGTGGGAGCGGGGGCCTGAACACCGGGGAGCTGTTTTTT
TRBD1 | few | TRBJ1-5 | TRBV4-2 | CASSRVGGGYQPQHF | TGTGCCAGCAGCCGCGTAGGGGGCGGGTATCAGCCCCAGCATTTT
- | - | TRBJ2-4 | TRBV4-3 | CASSPDWGGAGKNIQYF | TGCGCCAGCAGCCCCGACTGGGGTGGCGCGGGTAAAAACATTCAGTACTTC
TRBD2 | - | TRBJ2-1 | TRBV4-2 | CASSQVYYEGTSGSSYNEQFF | TGTGCCAGCAGCCAAGTGTATTACGAGGGGACTAGCGGGAGCTCCTACAATGAGCAGTTCTTC
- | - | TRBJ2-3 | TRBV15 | CATSPAGRADTQYF | TGTGCCACCAGTCCCGCAGGGCGCGCAGATACGCAGTATTTT
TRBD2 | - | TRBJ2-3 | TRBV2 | CASSPDPAGSADTQYF | TGTGCCAGCAGTCCAGACCCAGCGGGGTCCGCAGATACGCAGTATTTT
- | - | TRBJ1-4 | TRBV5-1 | CASSLSIATNEKLFF | TGCGCCAGCAGCTTGTCCATTGCAACTAATGAAAAACTGTTTTTT
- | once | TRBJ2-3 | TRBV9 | CASSPWDFPTDTQYF | TGTGCCAGCAGCCCCTGGGACTTCCCAACAGATACGCAGTATTTT